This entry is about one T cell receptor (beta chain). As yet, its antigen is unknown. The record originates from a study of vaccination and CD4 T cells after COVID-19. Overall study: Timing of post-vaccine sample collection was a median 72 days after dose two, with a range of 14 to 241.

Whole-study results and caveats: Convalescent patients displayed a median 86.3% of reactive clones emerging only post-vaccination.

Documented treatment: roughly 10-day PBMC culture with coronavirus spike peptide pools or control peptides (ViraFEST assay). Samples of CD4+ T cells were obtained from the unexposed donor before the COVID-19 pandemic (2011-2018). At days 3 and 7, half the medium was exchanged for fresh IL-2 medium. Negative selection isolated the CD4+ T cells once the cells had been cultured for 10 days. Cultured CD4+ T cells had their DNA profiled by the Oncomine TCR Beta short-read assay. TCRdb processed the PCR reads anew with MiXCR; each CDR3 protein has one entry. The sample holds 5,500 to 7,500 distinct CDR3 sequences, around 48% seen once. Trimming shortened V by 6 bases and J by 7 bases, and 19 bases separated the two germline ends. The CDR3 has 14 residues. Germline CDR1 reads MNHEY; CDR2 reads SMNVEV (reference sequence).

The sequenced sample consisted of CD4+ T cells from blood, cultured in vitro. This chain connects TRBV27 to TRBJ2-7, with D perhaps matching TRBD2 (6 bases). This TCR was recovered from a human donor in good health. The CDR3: CASSRGETRFEQYF. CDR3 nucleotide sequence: TGTGCCAGCAGCCGCGGGGAGACTAGGTTTGAGCAGTACTTC.